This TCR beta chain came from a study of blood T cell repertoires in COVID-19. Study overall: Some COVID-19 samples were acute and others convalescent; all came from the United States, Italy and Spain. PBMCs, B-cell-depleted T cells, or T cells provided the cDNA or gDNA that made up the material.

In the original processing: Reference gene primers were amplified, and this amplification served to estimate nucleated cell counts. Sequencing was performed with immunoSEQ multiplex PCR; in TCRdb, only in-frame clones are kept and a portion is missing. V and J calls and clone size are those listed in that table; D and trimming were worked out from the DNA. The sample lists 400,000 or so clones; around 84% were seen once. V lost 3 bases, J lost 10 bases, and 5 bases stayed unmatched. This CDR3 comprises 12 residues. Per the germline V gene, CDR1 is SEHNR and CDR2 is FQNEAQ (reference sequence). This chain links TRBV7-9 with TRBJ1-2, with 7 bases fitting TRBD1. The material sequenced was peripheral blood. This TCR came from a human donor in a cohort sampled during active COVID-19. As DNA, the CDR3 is TGTGCCAGCAGCTTCGACAGGGAGGCCTACACCTTC. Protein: CASSFDREAYTF.